This T cell receptor beta chain was documented in a study of vaccination and CD4 T cells after COVID-19. The treatment is: approximately nine-day PBMC culture with coronavirus spike peptide pools or control peptides (ViraFEST assay). With the Oncomine TCR Beta short-read assay, DNA from cultured CD4+ T cells was sequenced. TCRdb re-called the PCR reads with MiXCR, one entry per CDR3 protein. This sample has 9,500 to 15,000 distinct CDR3 sequences, with around three fifths found just once. Comments on this clonotype: Its antigen is undetermined.

The source is a human donor who had recovered from COVID-19. Sequencing used CD4+ T cells from blood, cultured in vitro.

DNA of the CDR3: TGTGCCAGCAGCTTACAGAGGATTGAAGCTTTCTTT. This sequence encodes CASSLQRIEAFF. The V gene is TRBV11-2, the J gene TRBJ1-1; D unresolved. The CDR3 loop spans 12 amino acids. Trimming took off 2 bases at V and 7 bases at J, with 8 bases between the two ends. Germline CDR1 and CDR2: SGHAT and FQNNGV.